This T cell receptor beta chain derives from a study of CD8+CD57+ T cells in acquired aplastic anemia. Genomic DNA, the template, was used for profiling of the TCR beta VDJ and CDR3. From the reads, TCRdb called clonotypes with MiXCR, one entry per CDR3 protein. The top ten clones hold 29% of a sample with around 230,000 distinct CDR3 sequences, around 63% of them seen once. CDR1 is SGHAT, CDR2 FQNNGV, per germline. This CDR3 comprises 15 residues. Unmatched junction bases numbered 1, after V lost 2 bases and J lost 2 bases. The sequencing sample was made of sorted CD4+, CD8+, or CD8+CD57+ T cells (not recorded which) from PBMCs. This chain joins TRBV11-2 and TRBJ2-3; 10 nucleotides agree with TRBD2. The sequence was collected from a human donor in good health. The DNA of the CDR3 is TGTGCCAGCAGCTTAACTAGCGGGAACACAGATACGCAGTATTTT. Its protein product is CASSLTSGNTDTQYF.